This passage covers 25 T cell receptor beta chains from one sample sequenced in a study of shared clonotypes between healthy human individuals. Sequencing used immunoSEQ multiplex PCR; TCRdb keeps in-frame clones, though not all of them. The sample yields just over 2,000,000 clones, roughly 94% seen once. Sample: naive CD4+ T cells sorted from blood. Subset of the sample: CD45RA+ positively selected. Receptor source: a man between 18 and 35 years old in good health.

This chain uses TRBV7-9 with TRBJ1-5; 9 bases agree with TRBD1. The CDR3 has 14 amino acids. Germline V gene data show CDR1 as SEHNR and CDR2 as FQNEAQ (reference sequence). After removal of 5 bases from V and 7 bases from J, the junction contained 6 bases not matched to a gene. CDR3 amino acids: CASSVSGQGQPQHF. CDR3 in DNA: TGTGCCAGCAGCGTATCGGGACAGGGCCAGCCCCAGCATTTT.

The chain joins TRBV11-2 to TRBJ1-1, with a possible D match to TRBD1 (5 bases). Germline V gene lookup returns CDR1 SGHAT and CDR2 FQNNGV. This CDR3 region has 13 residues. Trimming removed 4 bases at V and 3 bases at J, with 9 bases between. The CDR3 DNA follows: TGTGCCAGCAGCTCCGCAGGGCACACTGAAGCTTTCTTT. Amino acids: CASSSAGHTEAFF.

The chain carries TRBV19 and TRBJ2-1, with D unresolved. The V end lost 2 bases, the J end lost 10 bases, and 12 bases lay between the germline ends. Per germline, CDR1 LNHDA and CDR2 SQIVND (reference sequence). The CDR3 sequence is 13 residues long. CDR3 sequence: CASSILLVQEQFF. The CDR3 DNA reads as TGTGCCAGTAGTATACTCTTAGTACAAGAGCAGTTCTTC.

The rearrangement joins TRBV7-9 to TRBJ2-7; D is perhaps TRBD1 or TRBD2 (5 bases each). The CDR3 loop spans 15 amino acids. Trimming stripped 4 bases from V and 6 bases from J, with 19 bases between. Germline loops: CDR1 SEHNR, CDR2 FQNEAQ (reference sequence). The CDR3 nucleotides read TGTGCCAGCAGCTCTCGGGACGTCCTTATGTTCGAGCAGTACTTC. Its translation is CASSSRDVLMFEQYF. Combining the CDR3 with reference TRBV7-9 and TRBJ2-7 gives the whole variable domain DTGVSQNPRHKITKRGQNVTFRCDPISEHNRLYWYRQTLGQGPEFLTYFQNEAQLEKSRLLSDRFSAERPKGSFSTLEIQRTEQGDSAMYLCASSSRDVLMFEQYFGPGTRLTVT.

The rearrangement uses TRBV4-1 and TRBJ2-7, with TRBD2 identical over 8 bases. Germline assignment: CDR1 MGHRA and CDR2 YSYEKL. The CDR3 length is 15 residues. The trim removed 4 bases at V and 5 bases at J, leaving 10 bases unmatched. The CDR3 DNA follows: TGCGCCAGCAGCCGCCGGGAGGGGCGGTGGGACGAGCAGTACTTC. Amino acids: CASSRREGRWDEQYF.

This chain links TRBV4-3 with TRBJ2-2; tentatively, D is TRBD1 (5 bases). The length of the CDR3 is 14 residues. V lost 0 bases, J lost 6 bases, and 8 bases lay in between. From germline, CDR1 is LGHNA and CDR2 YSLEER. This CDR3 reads CASSQDQGPGELFF. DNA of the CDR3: TGCGCCAGCAGCCAAGACCAGGGCCCCGGGGAGCTGTTTTTT.

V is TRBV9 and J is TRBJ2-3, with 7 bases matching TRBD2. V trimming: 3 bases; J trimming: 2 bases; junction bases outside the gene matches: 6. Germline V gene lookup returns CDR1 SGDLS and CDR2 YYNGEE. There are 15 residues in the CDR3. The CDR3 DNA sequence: TGTGCCAGCAGCGGGACGGGAGGCACCACAGATACGCAGTATTTT. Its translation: CASSGTGGTTDTQYF.

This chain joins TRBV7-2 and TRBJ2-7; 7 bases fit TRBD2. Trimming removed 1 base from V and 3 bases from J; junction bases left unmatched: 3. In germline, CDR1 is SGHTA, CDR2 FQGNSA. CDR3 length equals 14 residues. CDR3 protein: CASSLGPSGYEQYF. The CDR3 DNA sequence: TGTGCCAGCAGCTTAGGCCCTAGCGGCTACGAGCAGTACTTC.

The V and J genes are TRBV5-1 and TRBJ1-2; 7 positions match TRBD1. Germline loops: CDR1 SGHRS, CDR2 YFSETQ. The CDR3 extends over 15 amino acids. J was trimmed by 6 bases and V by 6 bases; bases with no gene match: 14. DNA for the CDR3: TGCGCCAGCACCTACTCTCCCGACAGGGTCAATGGCTACACCTTC. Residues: CASTYSPDRVNGYTF.

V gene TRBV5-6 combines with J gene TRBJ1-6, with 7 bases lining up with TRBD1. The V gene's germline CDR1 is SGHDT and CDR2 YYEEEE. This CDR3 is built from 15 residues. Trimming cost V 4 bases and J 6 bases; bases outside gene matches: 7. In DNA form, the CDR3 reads TGTGCCAGCAGCCTCAGAGGGACAGTTAATTCACCCCTCCACTTT. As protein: CASSLRGTVNSPLHF.

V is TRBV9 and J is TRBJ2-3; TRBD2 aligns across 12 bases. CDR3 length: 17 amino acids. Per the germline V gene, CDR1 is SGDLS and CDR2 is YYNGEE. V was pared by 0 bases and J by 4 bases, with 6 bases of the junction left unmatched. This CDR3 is CASSVGPTSGRADTQYF. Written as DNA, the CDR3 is TGTGCCAGCAGCGTAGGCCCGACTAGCGGGAGAGCAGATACGCAGTATTTT.

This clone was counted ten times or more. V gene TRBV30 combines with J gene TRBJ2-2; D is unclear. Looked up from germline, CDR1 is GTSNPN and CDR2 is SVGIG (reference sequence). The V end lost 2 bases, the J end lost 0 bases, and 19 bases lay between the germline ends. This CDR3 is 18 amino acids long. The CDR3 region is CAWSSGGFVSANTGELFF. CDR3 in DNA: TGTGCCTGGAGTTCGGGCGGTTTTGTCAGTGCGAACACCGGGGAGCTGTTTTTT.

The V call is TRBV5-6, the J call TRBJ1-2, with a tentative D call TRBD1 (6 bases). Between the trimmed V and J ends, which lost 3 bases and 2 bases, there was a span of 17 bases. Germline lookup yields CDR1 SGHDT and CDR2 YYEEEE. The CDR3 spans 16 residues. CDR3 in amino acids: CASSWGREGVNYGYTF. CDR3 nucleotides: TGTGCCAGCAGCTGGGGGCGAGAGGGAGTGAACTATGGCTACACCTTC.

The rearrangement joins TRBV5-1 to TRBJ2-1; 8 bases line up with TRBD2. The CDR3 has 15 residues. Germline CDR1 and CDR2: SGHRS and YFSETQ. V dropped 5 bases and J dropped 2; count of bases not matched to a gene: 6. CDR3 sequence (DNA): TGCGCCAGCAGGGTGCGGGAGGACACCTACAATGAGCAGTTCTTC. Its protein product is CASRVREDTYNEQFF.

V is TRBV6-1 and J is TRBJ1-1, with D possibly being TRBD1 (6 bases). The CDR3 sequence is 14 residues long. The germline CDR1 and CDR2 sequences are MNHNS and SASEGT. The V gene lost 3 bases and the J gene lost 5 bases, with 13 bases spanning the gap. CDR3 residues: CASSDRGARTEAFF. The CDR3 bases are TGTGCCAGCAGTGATAGGGGGGCGCGAACTGAAGCTTTCTTT.

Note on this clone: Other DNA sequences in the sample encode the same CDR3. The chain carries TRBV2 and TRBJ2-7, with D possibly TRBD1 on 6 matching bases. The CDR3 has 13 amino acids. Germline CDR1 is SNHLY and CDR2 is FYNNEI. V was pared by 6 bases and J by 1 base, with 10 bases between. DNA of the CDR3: TGTGCCAGCAGAGCGGACAGTTCCTACGAGCAGTACTTC. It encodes CASRADSSYEQYF. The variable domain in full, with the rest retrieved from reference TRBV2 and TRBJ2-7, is EPEVTQTPSHQVTQMGQEVILRCVPISNHLYFYWYRQILGQKVEFLVSFYNNEISEKSEIFDDQFSVERPDGSNFTLKIRSTKLEDSAMYFCASRADSSYEQYFGPGTRLTVT.

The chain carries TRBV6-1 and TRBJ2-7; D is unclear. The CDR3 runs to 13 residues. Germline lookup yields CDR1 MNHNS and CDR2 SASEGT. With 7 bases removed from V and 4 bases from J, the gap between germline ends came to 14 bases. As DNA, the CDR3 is TGTGCCAGCACCGGGCCCTCTTTGTACGAGCAGTACTTC. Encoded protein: CASTGPSLYEQYF.

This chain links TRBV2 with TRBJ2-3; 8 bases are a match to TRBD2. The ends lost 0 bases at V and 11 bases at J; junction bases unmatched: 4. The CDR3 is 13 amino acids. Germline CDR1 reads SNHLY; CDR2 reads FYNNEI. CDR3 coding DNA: TGTGCCAGCAGTGAAGCGCCGGGACTAGGGCAGTATTTT. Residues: CASSEAPGLGQYF.

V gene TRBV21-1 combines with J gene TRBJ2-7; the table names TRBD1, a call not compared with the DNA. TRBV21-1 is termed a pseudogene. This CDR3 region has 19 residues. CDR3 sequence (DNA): TGTGCCAGCAGCAAAGTGTCGTCAGGATCTAAGCTGCGATCCTACGAGCAGTACTTC. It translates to CASSKVSSGSKLRSYEQYF.

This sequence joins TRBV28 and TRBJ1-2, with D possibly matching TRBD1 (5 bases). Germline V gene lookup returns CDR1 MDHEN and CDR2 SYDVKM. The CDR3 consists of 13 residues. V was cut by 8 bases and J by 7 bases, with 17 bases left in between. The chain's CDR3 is CASGPGHPSGYTF. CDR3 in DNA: TGTGCCAGCGGCCCCGGACATCCCTCTGGCTACACCTTC.

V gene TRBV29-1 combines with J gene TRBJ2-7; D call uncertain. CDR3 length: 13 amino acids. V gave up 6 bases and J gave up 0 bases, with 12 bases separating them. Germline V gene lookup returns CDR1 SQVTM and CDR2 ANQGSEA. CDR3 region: CSVGPIYSYEQYF. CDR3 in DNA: TGCAGCGTCGGTCCCATTTACTCCTACGAGCAGTACTTC.

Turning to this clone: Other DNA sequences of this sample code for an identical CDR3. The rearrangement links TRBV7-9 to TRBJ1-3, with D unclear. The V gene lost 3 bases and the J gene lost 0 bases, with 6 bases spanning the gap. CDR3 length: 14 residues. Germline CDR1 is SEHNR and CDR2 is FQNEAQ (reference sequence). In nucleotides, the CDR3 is TGTGCCAGCAGCTTGAGTAGCTCTGGAAACACCATATATTTT. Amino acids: CASSLSSSGNTIYF.

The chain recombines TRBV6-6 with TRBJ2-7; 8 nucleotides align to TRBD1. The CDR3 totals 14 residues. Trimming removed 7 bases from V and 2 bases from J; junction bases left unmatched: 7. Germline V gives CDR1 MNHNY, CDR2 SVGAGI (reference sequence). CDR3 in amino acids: CASTNPTGAYEQYF. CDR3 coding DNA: TGTGCCAGCACCAACCCGACAGGGGCCTACGAGCAGTACTTC.

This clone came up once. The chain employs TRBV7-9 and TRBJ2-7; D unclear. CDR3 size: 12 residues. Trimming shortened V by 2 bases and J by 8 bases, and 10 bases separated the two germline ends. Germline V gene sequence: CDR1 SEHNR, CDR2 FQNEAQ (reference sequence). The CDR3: CASSLSDAQQYF. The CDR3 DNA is TGTGCCAGCAGCTTATCCGACGCCCAGCAGTACTTC.

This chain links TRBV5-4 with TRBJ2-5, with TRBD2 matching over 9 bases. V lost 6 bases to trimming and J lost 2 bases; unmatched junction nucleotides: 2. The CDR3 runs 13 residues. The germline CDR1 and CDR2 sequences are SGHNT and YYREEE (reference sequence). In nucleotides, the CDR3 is TGTGCCAGCACGAGCGGGGGGCAAGAGACCCAGTACTTC. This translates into CASTSGGQETQYF. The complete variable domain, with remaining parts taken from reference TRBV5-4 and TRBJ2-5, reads ETGVTQSPTHLIKTRGQQVTLRCSSQSGHNTVSWYQQALGQGPQFIFQYYREEENGRGNFPPRFSGLQFPNYSSELNVNALELDDSALYLCASTSGGQETQYFGPGTRLLVL.